Listed below are T cell receptor beta chains from one sample, sequenced in a study of cytomegalovirus exposure and HLA in healthy donors. The repertoire was sequenced with immunoSEQ multiplex PCR; TCRdb's copy has only in-frame clones and lacks some. In the table there are some 120,000 clones, 79% of which are singletons. Source material: PBMCs. The receptors derive from a man aged 30 to 39 in good health and CMV-seropositive. The CDR3 runs from the conserved cysteine through the conserved F or W. A D gene is named only where the DNA matches it firmly.

TRBV7-2	TRBD2	TRBJ2-5	CASSEGGPSGAQETQYF	TGTGCCAGCAGCGAGGGGGGGCCTAGCGGGGCGCAAGAGACCCAGTACTTC
TRBV12-5	TRBD2	TRBJ2-1	CASDPGGQTSGGAGYNEQFF	TGTGCTAGTGATCCGGGAGGCCAGACTAGCGGGGGGGCCGGGTACAATGAGCAGTTCTTC
TRBV13	NA	TRBJ2-7	CASSLDIRSEQYF	TGTGCCAGCAGCTTGGACATTAGATCCGAGCAGTACTTC
TRBV27	NA	TRBJ1-5	CASSWGLNQPQHF	TGTGCCAGCAGTTGGGGCCTTAATCAGCCCCAGCATTTT
TRBV18	TRBD1	TRBJ1-1	CASSPRQGAEAFF	TGTGCCAGCTCACCACGACAGGGGGCTGAAGCTTTCTTT
TRBV9	NA	TRBJ1-4	CASSPEGGNEKLFF	TGTGCCAGCAGCCCAGAGGGTGGGAATGAAAAACTGTTTTTT
TRBV27	NA	TRBJ1-5	CASSLSRGDNQPQHF	TGTGCCAGCAGTTTAAGCAGGGGCGATAATCAGCCCCAGCATTTT
TRBV5-6	NA	TRBJ2-7	CASSPENRDYEQYF	TGTGCCAGCAGCCCCGAAAACCGGGACTACGAGCAGTACTTC
TRBV6-5	TRBD1	TRBJ1-2	CASRKWAGGNYGYTF	TGTGCCAGCAGAAAGTGGGCAGGGGGCAACTATGGCTACACCTTC
TRBV19	TRBD1	TRBJ2-5	CASSIVTGAAETQYF	TGTGCCAGTAGTATAGTGACAGGGGCCGCAGAGACCCAGTACTTC